This T cell receptor beta chain was recorded in a study of T cell responses to AZD1222 COVID-19 vaccine. Study observations and caveats: Breadth and depth of Spike-specific TCRs rose after two AZD1222 doses. Repertoire samples came only from after the peak T cell response.

The protocol was immunoSEQ multiplex PCR, while the TCRdb copy is restricted to in-frame clones and leaves out a portion. The sample has roughly 150,000 clones, roughly 93% seen once. As regards this clone: Its antigen is currently unknown.

Source: peripheral blood, taken on day 0 of AZD1222 vaccination. This TCR was recovered from an adult in good health.

CDR3 in amino acids: CASSLWTSGRAAEQFF. The CDR3 DNA sequence: TGTGCCAGCAGCTTATGGACTAGCGGGAGGGCCGCTGAGCAGTTCTTC. The chain links TRBV7-9 to TRBJ2-1, with 15 positions matching TRBD2. V shed 2 bases, J shed 9 bases, and the junction held 5 bases outside the gene matches. CDR3 length equals 16 residues. CDR1 is SEHNR and CDR2 is FQNEAQ in the germline V gene (reference sequence).